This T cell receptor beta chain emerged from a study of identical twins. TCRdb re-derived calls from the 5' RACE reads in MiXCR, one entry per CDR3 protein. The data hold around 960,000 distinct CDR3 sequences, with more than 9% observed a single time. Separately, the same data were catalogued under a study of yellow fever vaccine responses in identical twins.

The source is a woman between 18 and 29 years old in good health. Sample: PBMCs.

CDR3 in amino acids: CASSVTSGHYNEQFF. Written as DNA, the CDR3 is TGCGCCAGCAGTGTTACTAGCGGCCACTACAATGAGCAGTTCTTC. The chain combines TRBV10-2 with TRBJ2-1; 8 nucleotides match TRBD2. CDR3 length: 15 residues. Germline values: CDR1 WSHSY, CDR2 SAAADI. The V segment lost 4 bases and the J segment 3 bases; nucleotides outside the gene matches: 5.